Below, 3 T cell receptor beta chains from the same sample are listed, as sequenced in a study of OX40 agonist ivuxolimab in advanced cancers. The repertoire was sequenced with immunoSEQ multiplex PCR; TCRdb's copy has only in-frame clones and lacks some. The table lists tens of thousands of clones, about 89% of them singletons, with under 2% in the top ten. This specimen consisted of CD4+ or CD8+ T cells sorted from blood, obtained in a trial of the OX40 agonist ivuxolimab. The receptors here all came from an adult with an advanced solid tumor such as melanoma, head and neck, liver or kidney cancer.

This clone was detected once. This chain uses TRBV7-2 with TRBJ1-2, with D possibly being TRBD1 (6 bases). The CDR3 runs 13 residues. V was pared by 5 bases and J by 5 bases, with 12 bases between. CDR1 is SGHTA, CDR2 FQGNSA, per germline. CDR3: CASSPGQSYGYTF. As DNA, the CDR3 is TGTGCCAGCAGCCCTGGACAGTCTTATGGCTACACCTTC.

The rearrangement joins TRBV28 to TRBJ2-7; D is unresolved. Trimming cost V 1 base and J 6 bases, with 19 bases left between them. Germline values: CDR1 MDHEN, CDR2 SYDVKM. This CDR3 is built from 16 residues. The CDR3 spells CASSLFGRPPVGEQYF. DNA of the CDR3: TGTGCCAGCAGTTTATTTGGACGGCCTCCTGTAGGCGAGCAGTACTTC.

CDR3: CASSTGGKNIQYF. CDR3 nucleotide sequence: TGTGCCAGCAGTACAGGGGGTAAAAACATTCAGTACTTC. The chain has TRBV11-2 and TRBJ2-4; 8 bases fit TRBD1. The CDR3 sequence is 13 residues long. Germline V gene data show CDR1 as SGHAT and CDR2 as FQNNGV. Trimming removed 6 bases from V and 4 bases from J; junction bases left unmatched: 2.